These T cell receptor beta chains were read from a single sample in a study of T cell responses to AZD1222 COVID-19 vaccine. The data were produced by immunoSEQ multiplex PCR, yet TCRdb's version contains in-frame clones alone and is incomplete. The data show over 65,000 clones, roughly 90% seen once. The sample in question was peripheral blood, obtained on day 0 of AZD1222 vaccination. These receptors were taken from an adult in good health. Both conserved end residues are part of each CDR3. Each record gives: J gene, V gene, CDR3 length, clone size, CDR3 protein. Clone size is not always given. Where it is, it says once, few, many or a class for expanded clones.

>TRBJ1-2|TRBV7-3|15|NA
CASSLSSGTHYGYTF
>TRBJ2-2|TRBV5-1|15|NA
CASSWEGTNTGELFF
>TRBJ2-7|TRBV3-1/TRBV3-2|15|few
CASSQETSGDYEQYF
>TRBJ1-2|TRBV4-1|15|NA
CASSPRQGANYGYTF
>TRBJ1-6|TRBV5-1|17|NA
CASSLQLGQGANSPLHF
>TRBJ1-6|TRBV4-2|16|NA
CASSQDGDRDNSPLHF
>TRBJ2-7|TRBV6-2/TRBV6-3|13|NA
CASSYSPLYEQYF
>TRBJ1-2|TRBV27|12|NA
CASSLAGYGYTF
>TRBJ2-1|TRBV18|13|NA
CATQLAGGSEQFF
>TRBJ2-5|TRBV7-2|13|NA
CASSLSGRESQYF
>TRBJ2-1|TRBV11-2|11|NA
CASTIGGEQFF
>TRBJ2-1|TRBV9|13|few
CASSAGLVREQFF
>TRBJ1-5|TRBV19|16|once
CASSIGGDRGNKPQHF
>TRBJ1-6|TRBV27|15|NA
CASRPGGPYNSPLHF
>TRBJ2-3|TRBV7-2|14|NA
CASSPNGFTDTQYF
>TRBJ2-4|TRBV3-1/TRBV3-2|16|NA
CASSQVTSVSKNIQYF
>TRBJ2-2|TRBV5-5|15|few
CASSLAQGATGELFF
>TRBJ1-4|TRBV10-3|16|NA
CAISDGQGTTNEKLFF
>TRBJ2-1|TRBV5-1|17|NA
CASSPSPSGLMGNEQFF
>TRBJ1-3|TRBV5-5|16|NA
CASSLVAIASGNTIYF
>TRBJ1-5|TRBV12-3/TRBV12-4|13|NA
CASSRTGNQPQHF
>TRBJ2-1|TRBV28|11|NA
CASSPHNEQFF
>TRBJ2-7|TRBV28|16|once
CASSLDQRGLSYEQYF
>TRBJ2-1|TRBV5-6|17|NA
CASSSFSGAGGPDEQFF
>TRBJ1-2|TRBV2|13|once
CASSQDSNYGYTF
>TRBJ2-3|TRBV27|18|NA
CASSPGTSGGQNTDTQYF
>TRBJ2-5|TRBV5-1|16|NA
CASSVQTGMGQETQYF
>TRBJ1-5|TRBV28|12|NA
CATGTVNQPQHF
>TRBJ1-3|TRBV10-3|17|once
CAISEGITGGSGNTIYF
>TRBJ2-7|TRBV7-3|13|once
CASSAGQGGEQYF
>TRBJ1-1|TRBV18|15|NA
CASAVSGQGATEAFF
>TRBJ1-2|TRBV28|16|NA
CASSPTRTGGTYGYTF
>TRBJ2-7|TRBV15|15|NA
CATSRGDTSSGEQYF
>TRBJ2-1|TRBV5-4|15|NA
CASRVGRVSYNEQFF
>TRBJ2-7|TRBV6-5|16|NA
CASSYSMLAGPYEQYF
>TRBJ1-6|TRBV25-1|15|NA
CASSDPGQGNSPLHF
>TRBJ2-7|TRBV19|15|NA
CASKVRTPGGYEQYF
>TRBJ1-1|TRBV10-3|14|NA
CAISVSGEYTEAFF
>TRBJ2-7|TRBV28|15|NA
CASSPNEIRRYEQYF
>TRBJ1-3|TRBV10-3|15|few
CAISRQGAGGNTIYF
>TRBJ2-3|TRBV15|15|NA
CATSSRGGGTDTQYF
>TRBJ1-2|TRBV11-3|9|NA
CASRWGETF